Listed below are T cell receptor beta chains from one sample, sequenced in a study of blood T cell repertoires in COVID-19. Method: immunoSEQ multiplex PCR; TCRdb's copy keeps in-frame clones and lacks some. The repertoire holds hundreds of thousands of clones, with under 95% as singletons. Sequences were obtained from peripheral blood. The source of these receptors is a woman in her late teens or twenties who had recovered from COVID-19. The CDR3 runs from the conserved cysteine through the conserved F or W.

V	J	CDR3
TRBV9	TRBJ1-2	CASSVQGADYGYTF
TRBV14	TRBJ2-2	CASSQVRDWNTGELFF
TRBV5-1	TRBJ2-5	CASSRGVQETQYF
TRBV7-2	TRBJ2-3	CASSLVKVRAGAAADTQYF
TRBV3-1/TRBV3-2	TRBJ1-1	CASSQGDFAGTGRTPGERITEAFF
TRBV19	TRBJ1-2	CASSIQGDYGYTF
TRBV11-3	TRBJ2-1	CASSVPRINEQFF
TRBV13	TRBJ1-5	CASSASGQARHQPQHF
TRBV21-1	TRBJ2-1	CASSTPGLAEPYNEQFF
TRBV30	TRBJ2-3	CAWSRDRAHPGTDTQYF
TRBV28	TRBJ1-4	CASSALLGGFEKLFF
TRBV13	TRBJ2-3	CASSLAGGLGTDTQYF
TRBV2	TRBJ2-3	CASSTTGYTQYF
TRBV5-6	TRBJ2-2	CASSSRPTGIVFGELFF
TRBV7-9	TRBJ2-2	CASSQGEYGELFF
TRBV12-5	TRBJ1-1	CASGSDRETEAFF
TRBV7-6	TRBJ2-1	CASSLKREAEQFF
TRBV19	TRBJ1-4	CASSRGGGGEKLFF
TRBV19	TRBJ1-1	CASTVVRGSGRVTEAFF
TRBV9	TRBJ2-3	CASSQTSDPTDTQYF
TRBV4-3	TRBJ1-1	CASSQDPGQGSTEAFF
TRBV15	TRBJ1-4	CATSRDRGEKLFF
TRBV25-1	TRBJ2-3	CASSEGTSRYTDTQYF
TRBV19	TRBJ1-2	CASSNDRAGGYTF
TRBV7-2	TRBJ1-6	CASRDSETGLNSPLHF
TRBV7-9	TRBJ1-2	CASSLVRQGQGENYGYTF
TRBV4-1	TRBJ1-4	CASSPRGGSEKLFF
TRBV5-5	TRBJ2-5	CASSLAPRELETQYF
TRBV24-1	TRBJ2-2	CATSEWADTGELFF
TRBV2	TRBJ2-3	CASRPGLAGGPERPTDTQYF
TRBV7-9	TRBJ2-2	CASSLVLEQNTGELFF
TRBV19	TRBJ1-2	CASSIQGAHYGYTF
TRBV7-9	TRBJ2-3	CASSSTSGDTDTQYF
TRBV7-2	TRBJ2-3	CASSSPRRLAGSTDTQYF
TRBV6-2/TRBV6-3	TRBJ2-1	CASSYRLLRGRNEQFF
TRBV5-5	TRBJ1-3	CASSSRDRALVNTIYF
TRBV25-1	TRBJ2-3	CASSEWAGTTDTQYF
TRBV24-1	TRBJ2-3	CATSSSTDTQYF
TRBV7-9	TRBJ2-2	CASSPSGLAKGELFF
TRBV7-2	TRBJ1-1	CASSLEPRAVKFGAFF
TRBV12-3/TRBV12-4	TRBJ1-1	CASSFVSQWAFF
TRBV5-6	TRBJ2-6	CASGTGSVSGANVLTF
TRBV5-1	TRBJ1-1	CASSSGTGNTEAFF
TRBV4-3	TRBJ2-2	CASSQVPPTLVSGELFF
TRBV6-2/TRBV6-3	TRBJ1-5	CASSKYYSNQPQHF
TRBV11-2	TRBJ1-5	CASSQLGSNQPQHF
TRBV18	TRBJ1-2	CASARGGANYGYTF
TRBV29-1	TRBJ1-1	CSVRNWDTEAFF
TRBV28	TRBJ2-1	CASSLGGDNEQFF
TRBV5-1	TRBJ2-1	CASSPDRGPYNEQFF